What follows are 16 T cell receptor beta chains derived from one specimen sequenced in a study of T cell repertoires in cytomegalovirus infection. TCRdb reprocessed the reads with MiXCR, giving one entry per CDR3 protein. Counted here are fewer than 300,000 distinct CDR3 sequences, about 25% occurring once; the ten biggest clones make up about 15%. The sequenced sample consisted of PBMCs. These receptor sequences come from a human donor in good health (CMV status not recorded). Some clones in this sample may be carry-over from other donors' samples.

There are many counts of this clonotype. The chain uses TRBV7-2 and TRBJ2-7; TRBD2 is a possible D gene (7 bases). The CDR3 consists of 14 residues. With 1 base removed from V and 3 bases from J, the gap between germline ends came to 10 bases. The V gene's germline CDR1 is SGHTA and CDR2 FQGNSA. CDR3: CASSLGGGHYEQYF. In nucleotides, the CDR3 is TGTGCCAGCAGCTTAGGGGGGGGGCACTACGAGCAGTACTTC.

The genes are TRBV28 and TRBJ2-7, with a possible D match to TRBD1 (5 bases). The length of the CDR3 is 13 residues. The V gene lost 7 bases and the J gene lost 3 bases, with 13 bases spanning the gap. Germline loops: CDR1 MDHEN, CDR2 SYDVKM. In DNA, the CDR3 is TGTGCCAGCATTGCGACAGCTAGCTACGAGCAGTACTTC. This sequence encodes CASIATASYEQYF.

This clonotype was observed a few times. The genes are TRBV9 and TRBJ2-1, with 10 nucleotides matching TRBD2. The J segment lost 7 bases and the V segment lost 3 bases, leaving 10 bases of the junction unmatched. The CDR3 contains 16 residues. The germline gives CDR1 SGDLS, CDR2 YYNGEE. The CDR3 nucleotides read TGTGCCAGCAGCGGGTCAGCGGGGGGGAGGGAGAATGAGCAGTTCTTC. The encoded protein is CASSGSAGGRENEQFF.

Concerning this clonotype: One base away lies a much larger clone, so this may be a sequencing read error. The chain has TRBV7-2 and TRBJ2-5; TRBD2 agrees at 9 bases. This CDR3 spans 13 amino acids. In germline, CDR1 is SGHTA, CDR2 FQGNSA. J gave up 4 bases and V 5 bases, and 2 bases lay outside the gene matches. This CDR3 is CASSELAGETQYF. The CDR3 nucleotides read TGTGCCAGCAGCGAACTAGCGGGAGAGACCCAGTACTTC. Full variable domain (outside the CDR3, taken from reference TRBV7-2 and TRBJ2-5): GAGVSQSPSNKVTEKGKDVELRCDPISGHTALYWYRQSLGQGLEFLIYFQGNSAPDKSGLPSDRFSAERTGGSVSTLTIQRTQQEDSAVYLCASSELAGETQYFGPGTRLLVL.

The V and J genes are TRBV5-1 and TRBJ2-4; 7 bases are shared with TRBD2. The CDR3 covers 17 residues. Germline assignment: CDR1 SGHRS and CDR2 YFSETQ. The junction had 15 bases not matched to a gene; V was cut back by 4 bases and J by 5 bases. The CDR3 loop is CASSPRPGLHDENIQYF. CDR3 bases: TGCGCCAGCAGCCCGAGGCCGGGACTACATGACGAAAACATTCAGTACTTC.

The chain recombines TRBV7-6 with TRBJ2-7; 7 bases map to TRBD1. The CDR3 contains 19 residues. The V gene's germline CDR1 is SGHVS and CDR2 FNYEAQ. With V trimmed by 0 bases and J by 0 bases, 14 bases remained unmatched. CDR3 sequence reads: CASSLAQSPGQASSYEQYF. The CDR3 nucleotides read TGTGCCAGCAGCTTAGCGCAGAGTCCAGGACAGGCGAGCTCCTACGAGCAGTACTTC.

This clonotype was picked up a small number of times. This chain links TRBV2 with TRBJ2-3; 9 bases fit TRBD1. Germline loops: CDR1 SNHLY, CDR2 FYNNEI. CDR3 length: 14 amino acids. V lost 8 bases and J lost 4; bases outside the gene matches: 7. CDR3 sequence reads: CASGRDRASDTQYF. The CDR3 DNA is TGTGCCAGCGGCCGGGACAGGGCGTCAGATACGCAGTATTTT.

V gene TRBV20-1 combines with J gene TRBJ2-6; D remains unclear. CDR1 DFQATT and CDR2 SNEGSKA come from the germline V gene (reference sequence). The CDR3 is 15 residues long. Trimming left V 0 bases short and J 1 base short, with 7 bases between. CDR3 nucleotides: TGCAGTGCTAGAGATTCCGGGTCTGGGGCCAACGTCCTGACTTTC. Its protein is CSARDSGSGANVLTF.

This clonotype has more than one count but fewer than ten. The genes are TRBV29-1 and TRBJ1-1; D perhaps matches TRBD1 (5 bases). The V gene's germline CDR1 is SQVTM and CDR2 ANQGSEA. Trimming shortened V by 5 bases and J by 7 bases, and 11 bases separated the two germline ends. The CDR3 has 11 residues. This CDR3 is CSVRGDLEAFF. The CDR3, as DNA: TGCAGCGTTCGAGGGGACCTTGAAGCTTTCTTT.

This clonotype appeared many times. The chain employs TRBV11-2 and TRBJ1-1; 8 nucleotides match TRBD1. V trimming: 0 bases; J trimming: 4 bases; junction bases outside the gene matches: 7. The CDR3 has 16 amino acids. Germline CDR1 is SGHAT and CDR2 is FQNNGV. The DNA of the CDR3 is TGTGCCAGCAGCTTAGAGCAGGGGGCCAGGAGCACTGAAGCTTTCTTT. Protein product: CASSLEQGARSTEAFF.

This clonotype occurred a few times. The chain uses TRBV13 and TRBJ2-7, with D perhaps matching TRBD1 or TRBD2 (5 bases each). The CDR3 totals 15 residues. Per germline, CDR1 PRHDT and CDR2 FYEKMQ (reference sequence). Trimming removed 6 bases at V and 3 bases at J, with 18 bases between. In DNA, the CDR3 is TGTGCCAGCAGTTACTCCGGGACGGTTAACTACGAGCAGTACTTC. As protein: CASSYSGTVNYEQYF.

The CDR3 DNA follows: TGTGCCAGCAGCCCGGACAGGGTAAGAGATCAGCCCCAGCATTTT. Protein product: CASSPDRVRDQPQHF. This sequence joins TRBV7-2 and TRBJ1-5, with 8 bases identical to TRBD1. Germline V lookup: CDR1 SGHTA, CDR2 FQGNSA. This CDR3 has 15 residues. The ends lost 5 bases at V and 5 bases at J; junction bases unmatched: 8. Full variable domain (remainder filled in from reference TRBV7-2 and TRBJ1-5): GAGVSQSPSNKVTEKGKDVELRCDPISGHTALYWYRQSLGQGLEFLIYFQGNSAPDKSGLPSDRFSAERTGGSVSTLTIQRTQQEDSAVYLCASSPDRVRDQPQHFGDGTRLSIL.

The rearrangement links TRBV7-9 to TRBJ1-1, with 9 bases that match TRBD1. Germline-derived CDR1 and CDR2 are SEHNR and FQNEAQ (reference sequence). With 6 bases clipped from V and 0 bases from J, the junction kept 11 bases outside the gene matches. This CDR3 has 17 residues. CDR3 bases: TGTGCCAGCAGGCCGGGACAGGGAGGAGGGATGAACACTGAAGCTTTCTTT. Translated, it gives CASRPGQGGGMNTEAFF.

This clonotype was observed many times. V is TRBV7-6 and J is TRBJ1-5; D is unresolved. Germline loops: CDR1 SGHVS, CDR2 FNYEAQ. The length of the CDR3 is 14 residues. V lost 3 bases, J lost 2 bases, and 8 bases lay in between. Here the CDR3 reads CASSFGVGNQPQHF. The CDR3 nucleotides are TGTGCCAGCAGCTTTGGGGTTGGCAATCAGCCCCAGCATTTT.

The V gene is TRBV7-2, the J gene TRBJ2-4, with unresolved D. This CDR3 has 15 residues. Germline V gives CDR1 SGHTA, CDR2 FQGNSA. Trimming stripped 2 bases from V and 0 bases from J, with 8 bases between. The CDR3: CASSLIGLAKNIQYF. The CDR3, as DNA: TGTGCCAGCAGCTTAATCGGTCTAGCCAAAAACATTCAGTACTTC.

In its sample, this clonotype was seen a few times. The V call is TRBV7-9, the J call TRBJ1-6; the match to TRBD1 covers 8 bases. The junction had 2 bases not matched to a gene; V was cut back by 1 base and J by 9 bases. The CDR3 consists of 14 residues. Looked up from germline, CDR1 is SEHNR and CDR2 is FQNEAQ (reference sequence). As DNA, the CDR3 is TGTGCCAGCAGCTTAGAAGGGACAGGTTCACCCCTCCACTTT. This codes for CASSLEGTGSPLHF.